This T cell receptor beta chain came from a study of response to subunit inactivated influenza vaccine. Study-level findings and limits: After each seasonal influenza vaccination, few new T cells are recruited, the authors suggested.

TCRdb re-analysed the RT-PCR reads in MiXCR, keeping a single row per CDR3 protein. The table includes roughly 520,000 distinct CDR3 sequences, 25% detected once. Between the trimmed V and J ends, which lost 4 bases and 0 bases, there was a span of 13 bases. The CDR3 sequence is 15 residues long. Germline assignment: CDR1 SGHDT and CDR2 YYEEEE. The sample holds a few counts of this clonotype. Antigen: not known. Specimen: CD4+ T cells sorted from PBMCs, collected around 5 days after vaccination. The chain combines TRBV5-6 with TRBJ1-1; tentatively, D is TRBD1 (5 bases). This clonotype originated in a middle-aged man who received an inactivated influenza vaccine. The CDR3 sequence is CASSKVVTVNTEAFF. In DNA, the CDR3 is TGTGCCAGCAGCAAAGTCGTGACAGTGAACACTGAAGCTTTCTTT.